The 26 T cell receptor beta chains presented below share a single source sample, sequenced in a study of vaccination and CD4 T cells after COVID-19. These TCRs' antigens remain unknown. Sequenced with the Oncomine TCR Beta short-read assay was DNA taken from cultured CD4+ T cells. TCRdb reprocessed the PCR reads via MiXCR and lists one record per CDR3 protein. The repertoire holds some 18,000 distinct CDR3 sequences, with roughly two fifths as singletons. Treatment indicated: roughly 10-day PBMC culture with coronavirus spike peptide pools or control peptides (ViraFEST assay). The material was CD4+ T cells from blood, cultured in vitro, obtained after SARS-CoV-2 vaccination. The receptors stem from a human donor who had recovered from COVID-19.

The chain recombines TRBV5-4 with TRBJ2-7; 12 positions match TRBD2. CDR1 and CDR2 from the germline V gene are SGHNT and YYREEE (reference sequence). Trimming took 2 bases from V and 5 from J; bases not matched to a gene: 8. The CDR3 contains 16 residues. CDR3 nucleotides: TGTGCCAGCAGCTTCGGCGGACTAGCGGGGAGTAACGAGCAGTACTTC. Protein: CASSFGGLAGSNEQYF.

This clonotype was detected only a few times. This chain links TRBV10-3 with TRBJ1-6; 7 bases align to TRBD1. This CDR3 has 14 residues. Per the germline V gene, CDR1 is ENHRY and CDR2 is SYGVKD. V dropped 3 bases and J dropped 7; count of bases not matched to a gene: 3. The CDR3 is CAISEDRVNSPLHF. Written as DNA, the CDR3 is TGTGCCATCAGTGAAGACAGGGTCAATTCACCCCTCCACTTT.

This clonotype appeared a few times. This chain joins TRBV28 and TRBJ1-2; D call uncertain. The CDR3 runs to 13 residues. CDR1 and CDR2 (germline): MDHEN, SYDVKM. V lost 9 bases to trimming and J lost 0 bases, with 11 bases between them. In DNA form, the CDR3 reads TGTGCCAGTAAAATCGGAGCTAACTATGGCTACACCTTC. It codes for CASKIGANYGYTF.

The genes are TRBV30 and TRBJ2-5; D is possibly TRBD1 (6 bases). Trimming took off 4 bases at V and 4 bases at J, with 13 bases between the two ends. CDR1 GTSNPN and CDR2 SVGIG come from the germline V gene (reference sequence). CDR3 size: 13 residues. In DNA form, the CDR3 reads TGTGCCTGGACTCGAAGGGGGTTAGAGACCCAGTACTTC. Amino acids: CAWTRRGLETQYF.

This clonotype has just a few counts. This sequence joins TRBV15 and TRBJ1-3, with D possibly TRBD1 on 6 matching bases. Germline V lookup: CDR1 LNHNV, CDR2 YYDKDF (reference sequence). The CDR3 contains 15 residues. V was clipped by 0 bases and J by 2 bases, with 8 bases between them. CDR3 residues: CATSRDRGAGNTIYF. DNA for the CDR3: TGTGCCACCAGCAGAGACAGGGGCGCTGGAAACACCATATATTTT.

This clonotype was counted only a few times. The J gene is TRBJ1-1, the V gene TRBV19; no definite D call. The CDR3 contains 11 residues. Trimming pared 4 bases from V and 3 bases from J, leaving 3 bases between. From germline, CDR1 is LNHDA and CDR2 SQIVND (reference sequence). As DNA, the CDR3 is TGTGCCAGTAGTACGTACACTGAAGCTTTCTTT. The encoded protein is CASSTYTEAFF.

This rearrangement joins TRBV20-1 to TRBJ1-1; no firm D call. From germline, CDR1 is DFQATT and CDR2 SNEGSKA (reference sequence). V dropped 4 bases and J dropped 4 bases, with 13 bases sitting between them. This CDR3 is built from 13 residues. The CDR3 nucleotides are TGCAGTGCTACGAGAGGTCAGGTCACTGAAGCTTTCTTT. Its translation is CSATRGQVTEAFF.

The rearrangement joins TRBV18 to TRBJ1-1, with TRBD1 matching 8 bases. The germline gives CDR1 KGHSH, CDR2 LQKENI. V shed 4 bases, J shed 5 bases, and the junction held 0 bases outside the gene matches. The CDR3 sequence is 12 residues long. For the CDR3, the DNA is TGTGCCAGCTCACGACAGGGGACTGAAGCTTTCTTT. Encoded protein: CASSRQGTEAFF.

The chain carries TRBV28 and TRBJ2-2; 8 nucleotides line up with TRBD1. J gave up 8 bases and V 5 bases, and 7 bases lay outside the gene matches. This CDR3 comprises 14 residues. CDR1 and CDR2 (germline): MDHEN, SYDVKM. The CDR3 region is CASSETGVKGELFF. CDR3 coding DNA: TGTGCCAGCAGTGAGACAGGGGTCAAGGGGGAGCTGTTTTTT.

The rearrangement links TRBV6-1 to TRBJ1-1; D unresolved. Germline CDR1 is MNHNS and CDR2 is SASEGT. CDR3 size: 11 residues. V lost 5 bases to trimming and J lost 7 bases, with 8 bases between them. The CDR3 DNA reads as TGTGCCAGCAGTACATCGATTGAAGCTTTCTTT. Its protein product is CASSTSIEAFF.

The V gene is TRBV7-9, the J gene TRBJ1-2; 8 bases fit TRBD1. The CDR3 is made up of 14 amino acids. The junction had 1 base not matched to a gene; V was cut back by 1 base and J by 3 bases. Germline V gene sequence: CDR1 SEHNR, CDR2 FQNEAQ (reference sequence). The CDR3 region has the DNA TGTGCCAGCAGCTTAGAGACAGGGGACTATGGCTACACCTTC. Translation gives CASSLETGDYGYTF.

V gene TRBV19 combines with J gene TRBJ1-5, with D possibly TRBD1 on 5 matching bases. The CDR3 covers 14 residues. The V gene lost 10 bases and the J gene lost 2 bases, with 15 bases spanning the gap. The germline CDR1 and CDR2 sequences are LNHDA and SQIVND (reference sequence). CDR3 DNA sequence: TGTGCCACTCTCCCGGGACGGGGCAATCAGCCCCAGCATTTT. This translates into CATLPGRGNQPQHF.

This sequence joins TRBV11-2 and TRBJ1-2, with D perhaps TRBD1 (6 bases). The germline V gene has CDR1 SGHAT and CDR2 FQNNGV. V was pared by 3 bases and J by 8 bases, with 25 bases between. The CDR3 runs to 17 residues. The CDR3 is CASSLGRRGRGTVGYTF. CDR3 coding DNA: TGTGCCAGCAGCTTGGGTAGACGGGGGAGGGGGACCGTCGGCTACACCTTC.

The chain is built from TRBV20-1 and TRBJ2-1; 7 bases are a match to TRBD2. V was pared by 7 bases and J by 4 bases, with 4 bases of the junction left unmatched. The CDR3 runs 12 residues. Germline CDR1 DFQATT, CDR2 SNEGSKA (reference sequence). The DNA of the CDR3 is TGCAGTGGTGTGGGGGGGTACAATGAGCAGTTCTTC. This encodes CSGVGGYNEQFF.

The chain recombines TRBV7-9 with TRBJ2-2; 14 bases are a match to TRBD2. Looked up from germline, CDR1 is SEHNR and CDR2 is FQNEAQ (reference sequence). Unmatched junction bases numbered 4, after V lost 5 bases and J lost 5 bases. The CDR3 consists of 16 residues. The CDR3 sequence is CASSTGTSGRTGELFF. CDR3 nucleotide sequence: TGTGCCAGCAGCACCGGGACTAGCGGGAGAACCGGGGAGCTGTTTTTT.

This clonotype was recorded only once. The genes are TRBV5-4 and TRBJ1-1; D gene ambiguous. Germline V gene data show CDR1 as SGHNT and CDR2 as YYREEE (reference sequence). With 2 bases removed from V and 4 bases from J, the gap between germline ends came to 12 bases. This CDR3 region has 14 residues. The CDR3 here is CASSLRGVGTEAFF. For the CDR3, the DNA is TGTGCCAGCAGCTTACGCGGGGTGGGCACTGAAGCTTTCTTT.

This clonotype has a handful of counts. The chain employs TRBV7-9 and TRBJ1-6, with 10 bases identical to TRBD1. Germline values: CDR1 SEHNR, CDR2 FQNEAQ (reference sequence). V dropped 0 bases and J dropped 10; count of bases not matched to a gene: 6. CDR3 length equals 16 residues. CDR3 nucleotide sequence: TGTGCCAGCAGCTTAGCGCACGGGACAGGGGACTCACCCCTCCACTTT. This gives the protein CASSLAHGTGDSPLHF.

The V and J genes are TRBV5-6 and TRBJ2-7; D might be TRBD1 (6 bases). CDR1 and CDR2 from the germline V gene are SGHDT and YYEEEE. V was cut by 4 bases and J by 0 bases, with 17 bases left in between. CDR3 length: 16 amino acids. CDR3 DNA: TGTGCCAGCAGCGACAAGCCCAGGGGATCCTCCTACGAGCAGTACTTC. Translation: CASSDKPRGSSYEQYF.

The gene calls are TRBV25-1 and TRBJ1-5, with TRBD1 matching over 7 bases. This CDR3 has 14 residues. CDR1 is MGHDK, CDR2 SYGVNS, per germline. V shed 4 bases, J shed 3 bases, and the junction held 3 bases outside the gene matches. The CDR3 is CASSVTGVNQPQHF. As DNA, the CDR3 is TGTGCCAGCAGTGTTACAGGGGTCAATCAGCCCCAGCATTTT.

This clonotype was counted a few times. The CDR3 here is CASSEWGRNVDTQYF. The CDR3 coding sequence is TGTGCCAGCAGTGAATGGGGTAGAAACGTGGATACGCAGTATTTT. V gene TRBV2 combines with J gene TRBJ2-3, with D hard to call. The CDR3 runs 15 residues. The V end was cut by 2 bases, the J end by 6 bases, with 15 bases between. The V gene's germline CDR1 is SNHLY and CDR2 FYNNEI.

This clonotype was observed a few times. V usage is TRBV7-8 and J usage is TRBJ2-1, with 12 bases that match TRBD2. Germline loops: CDR1 SGHVS, CDR2 FQNEAQ. The CDR3 sequence is 20 residues long. V lost 0 bases and J lost 4; bases outside the gene matches: 13. The CDR3 spells CASSLAPGGSGTSGYNEQFF. The CDR3 coding sequence is TGTGCCAGCAGCTTAGCCCCGGGGGGGTCCGGGACTAGCGGGTACAATGAGCAGTTCTTC. Variable domain in full (rest from reference TRBV7-8 and TRBJ2-1): GAGVSQSPRYKVAKRGQDVALRCDPISGHVSLFWYQQALGQGPEFLTYFQNEAQLDKSGLPSDRFFAERPEGSVSTLKIQRTQQEDSAVYLCASSLAPGGSGTSGYNEQFFGPGTRLTVL.

This chain links TRBV6-1 with TRBJ2-4; 13 positions agree with TRBD2. V lost 6 bases and J lost 1; bases outside the gene matches: 9. Looked up from germline, CDR1 is MNHNS and CDR2 is SASEGT. The CDR3 is 18 residues long. CDR3 region: CASRGLAGQWGAKNIQYF. The DNA of the CDR3 is TGTGCCAGCAGGGGACTAGCGGGGCAATGGGGGGCCAAAAACATTCAGTACTTC.

This clonotype has just a few counts. This chain joins TRBV7-2 and TRBJ1-1, with 8 bases matching TRBD1. The J segment lost 4 bases and the V segment lost 1 base, leaving 5 bases of the junction unmatched. Germline V gene sequence: CDR1 SGHTA, CDR2 FQGNSA. This CDR3 region has 15 residues. The CDR3 DNA reads as TGTGCCAGCAGCTTAGGTCAGGGGGCGACCACTGAAGCTTTCTTT. Amino acids: CASSLGQGATTEAFF. Filled out from reference TRBV7-2 and TRBJ1-1, the complete variable domain reads GAGVSQSPSNKVTEKGKDVELRCDPISGHTALYWYRQSLGQGLEFLIYFQGNSAPDKSGLPSDRFSAERTGGSVSTLTIQRTQQEDSAVYLCASSLGQGATTEAFFGQGTRLTVV.

This clonotype was observed a single time. V gene TRBV20-1 combines with J gene TRBJ1-4; tentatively, D is TRBD1 (5 bases). Germline lookup yields CDR1 DFQATT and CDR2 SNEGSKA (reference sequence). CDR3 length: 15 amino acids. V lost 3 bases and J 0 bases, leaving 11 bases between the germline ends. CDR3 DNA: TGCAGTGCTAGCCCCGGGGCCGCAACTAATGAAAAACTGTTTTTT. Translation: CSASPGAATNEKLFF.

The rearrangement joins TRBV5-6 to TRBJ2-7; D is ambiguous. The germline gives CDR1 SGHDT, CDR2 YYEEEE. Trimming took 0 bases from V and 3 from J, leaving 16 bases between them. The CDR3 totals 16 residues. The CDR3 region has the DNA TGTGCCAGCAGCTTGGACGGAGTCCCCACATTCTACGAGCAGTACTTC. Its translation: CASSLDGVPTFYEQYF.

The chain joins TRBV15 to TRBJ1-4; D is uncertain. The CDR3 has 13 residues. V was trimmed by 0 bases and J by 5 bases, leaving 4 bases between them. Germline CDR1 reads LNHNV; CDR2 reads YYDKDF (reference sequence). This chain's CDR3 is CATSRDRNEKLFF. CDR3 sequence (DNA): TGTGCCACCAGCAGAGATCGGAATGAAAAACTGTTTTTT.